A selection of T cell receptor beta chains follows, all from one sample in a study of molecular identifiers for immune sequencing clone quantification. One entry per CDR3 protein results from TCRdb running MiXCR on the PCR reads. The sample consists of approximately 670,000 distinct CDR3 sequences, 15% to 20% of them appearing once. The sequencing sample was made of naive CD8+ T cells from blood, with Jurkat cell RNA spiked in. The receptor set was obtained from a human donor in good health. Some libraries in this study had Jurkat cell RNA spiked in. Each CDR3 is given with its conserved first and last residue. The listing skips clone size in some rows; elsewhere it reads once, few, many or a size class.

v_call | clone_size | cdr3_aa
TRBV30 | many | CAWSRDSEQYF
TRBV6-2/TRBV6-3 | many | CASSNRAGGSEAFF
TRBV11-2 | . | CASSPWGTYQETQYF
TRBV2 | many | CATTPGLEQNTDTQYF
TRBV12-5 | many | CASGLVNQETQYF
TRBV14 | many | CASSQETIGGNEEKLFF
TRBV11-2 | . | CASSPSGGERETQYF
TRBV11-2 | many | CASSSYSEVDTQYF
TRBV3-1 | few | CASSQRQGAGELFF
TRBV5-4 | many | CASSFLSGGTEAFF
TRBV4-2 | many | CASSRSSGGTDTQYF
TRBV15 | many | CATSVELDTQYF
TRBV14 | . | CAGSQELAYEQYF
TRBV2 | . | CAAKGDNSYEQYF
TRBV6-2/TRBV6-3 | many | CASSLQWGNQPQHF
TRBV2 | few | CASSGGRGGTGELFF
TRBV28 | many | CASSLWGGHPSDSPLHF
TRBV19 | few | CASSDSGGYTGELFF
TRBV9 | . | CASSVEGGPGGNTIYF
TRBV20-1 | many | CSARGTRSYEQYF
TRBV6-5 | many | CASSYGFETQYF
TRBV19 | . | CASSMGRVEASF
TRBV6-2/TRBV6-3 | . | CASSYSTLTLSYGQYF
TRBV6-2/TRBV6-3 | . | CASSVQGAGDTQYF
TRBV9 | few | CASSVELAGHEQFF
TRBV29-1 | many | CSVEDPNGELFF
TRBV27 | few | CASSTWTGSLGYGYTF